The clone carrying this T cell receptor (beta chain) was picked up many times. This sample is part of a study of T cells in Graves' hyperthyroidism and ophthalmopathy. It was RNA transcripts that yielded the amplified TCR beta CDR3 regions. A set of HTBI primers served as the primers for a first-round RT-PCR of the TCR CDR3. TCRdb analysed the multiplex PCR reads with MiXCR anew, one entry per CDR3 protein. This sample has fewer than 650,000 distinct CDR3 sequences; 12% to 15% occur once, and the top ten carry more than 11%. In germline, CDR1 is SQVTM, CDR2 ANQGSEA. The length of the CDR3 is 13 residues. V was cut by 3 bases and J by 2 bases, with 10 bases left in between. Hyperthyroidism patients were newly diagnosed, had disease duration under 2 months, and were aged 18 to 65 years. Uncontrolled infections, other autoimmune diseases, pregnancy or lactation led to exclusion of patients. Clinical symptoms, serum thyroxine and TRAb, thyroid ultrasound and orbital computed tomography together formed the diagnostic basis.

The sequenced sample was blood. J is TRBJ2-5 and V is TRBV29-1; D may be TRBD1 (6 bases). This TCR derives from a woman aged 40-49 years with Graves' hyperthyroidism. The CDR3: CSVDSQGQETQYF. The CDR3 coding sequence is TGCAGCGTTGACTCACAGGGACAAGAGACCCAGTACTTC. The entire variable domain, with the rest obtained from reference TRBV29-1 and TRBJ2-5, is as follows: SAVISQKPSRDICQRGTSLTIQCQVDSQVTMMFWYRQQPGQSLTLIATANQGSEATYESGFVIDKFPISRPNLTFSTLTVSNMSPEDSSIYLCSVDSQGQETQYFGPGTRLLVL.